These 25 T cell receptor beta chains came from one sample sequenced in a study of blood T cell repertoires in COVID-19. Measured with immunoSEQ multiplex PCR; TCRdb has only the in-frame clones, and not every one. The table lists approximately 110,000 clones, approximately 81% of them singletons. Sequenced: peripheral blood. The origin of the receptors is a man older than 75 with acute or convalescent COVID-19.

This sequence joins TRBV2 and TRBJ2-1; D uncertain. Germline V gene data show CDR1 as SNHLY and CDR2 as FYNNEI. V was shortened by 3 bases and J by 3 bases, with 6 bases between the two germline ends. This CDR3 comprises 13 residues. CDR3 region: CASSERNYNEQFF. The CDR3 DNA sequence: TGTGCCAGCAGTGAGCGGAACTACAATGAGCAGTTCTTC.

The V gene is TRBV19, the J gene TRBJ2-2; 10 nucleotides line up with TRBD1. Germline CDR1 LNHDA, CDR2 SQIVND (reference sequence). The V gene end was trimmed by 4 bases and the J gene end by 4 bases; junction bases not matched to a gene: 3. The CDR3 is made up of 15 amino acids. In nucleotides, the CDR3 is TGTGCCAGTAGTAGGGACAGGGGTAGCACCGGGGAGCTGTTTTTT. It specifies CASSRDRGSTGELFF.

The chain uses TRBV6-5 and TRBJ1-1; D is unclear. From germline, CDR1 is MNHEY and CDR2 SVGAGI. There are 15 residues in the CDR3. Trimming left V 0 bases short and J 1 base short, with 9 bases between. The CDR3 DNA reads as TGTGCCAGCAGTTACTCGATTGGCACGAACACTGAAGCTTTCTTT. This encodes CASSYSIGTNTEAFF.

The rearrangement joins TRBV5-1 to TRBJ2-3; D gene ambiguous. The length of the CDR3 is 13 residues. From germline, CDR1 is SGHRS and CDR2 YFSETQ. V dropped 5 bases and J dropped 2 bases, with 9 bases sitting between them. CDR3 coding DNA: TGCGCCAGCAGTATCCCCCCCACAGATACGCAGTATTTT. This encodes CASSIPPTDTQYF.

The chain employs TRBV5-1 and TRBJ1-2; 12 positions agree with TRBD1. V shed 1 base, J shed 6 bases, and the junction held 4 bases outside the gene matches. The CDR3 totals 15 residues. In germline, CDR1 is SGHRS, CDR2 YFSETQ. CDR3 residues: CASSLSGTGGDGYTF. The CDR3 nucleotides read TGCGCCAGCAGCTTGTCTGGGACAGGGGGCGATGGCTACACCTTC.

The rearrangement joins TRBV25-1 to TRBJ2-7, with TRBD1 identical over 11 bases. Trimming cost V 3 bases and J 5 bases; bases outside gene matches: 9. Germline V gives CDR1 MGHDK, CDR2 SYGVNS. The CDR3 runs 16 residues. This CDR3 is CASSDPGQGAFNEQYF. The CDR3 coding sequence is TGTGCCAGCAGTGACCCTGGACAGGGGGCGTTCAACGAGCAGTACTTC.

The rearrangement links TRBV19 to TRBJ1-2; D unresolved. Germline assignment: CDR1 LNHDA and CDR2 SQIVND (reference sequence). This CDR3 is 13 amino acids long. Deletions cut 3 bases from V and 2 bases from J, with 7 bases between. The DNA of the CDR3 is TGTGCCAGTAGTATTGACAAGAACTATGGCTACACCTTC. Translation: CASSIDKNYGYTF.

This clone appeared a few times. V and J are TRBV12-5 and TRBJ1-6; 10 nucleotides line up with TRBD1. This CDR3 has 16 residues. The germline V gene encodes CDR1 LGHNT and CDR2 FRNRAP. V gave up 3 bases and J gave up 12 bases; unmatched junction bases: 11. The CDR3 nucleotides are TGTGCTAGTGGTTTAAGGACAGGGGGTACCTTAGGACCCCTCCACTTT. It encodes CASGLRTGGTLGPLHF.

V gene TRBV27 combines with J gene TRBJ2-7; 9 nucleotides line up with TRBD1. Trimming cost V 6 bases and J 1 base; bases outside gene matches: 10. The CDR3 runs to 16 residues. Germline CDR1 MNHEY, CDR2 SMNVEV (reference sequence). CDR3 nucleotide sequence: TGTGCCAGCAGCCCCAGCCCGACAGGGGGATCCTACGAGCAGTACTTC. Translation: CASSPSPTGGSYEQYF.

V is TRBV20-1 and J is TRBJ2-7; D is perhaps TRBD1 (6 bases). The CDR3 is made up of 11 amino acids. Deletions cut 8 bases from V and 5 bases from J, with 13 bases between. Germline V gene lookup returns CDR1 DFQATT and CDR2 SNEGSKA (reference sequence). The CDR3 sequence is CSFLAGDEQYF. The DNA of the CDR3 is TGCAGTTTCTTGGCAGGGGACGAGCAGTACTTC.

The chain couples TRBV30 to TRBJ1-1; D is perhaps TRBD1 (5 bases). The CDR3 has 14 amino acids. The germline V gene has CDR1 GTSNPN and CDR2 SVGIG (reference sequence). The V end lost 5 bases, the J end lost 0 bases, and 13 bases lay between the germline ends. This CDR3 is CAWARGRMNTEAFF. CDR3 in DNA: TGTGCCTGGGCGCGGGGACGGATGAACACTGAAGCTTTCTTT.

This chain connects TRBV28 to TRBJ1-3, with TRBD1 matching over 7 bases. V trimming: 4 bases; J trimming: 4 bases; junction bases outside the gene matches: 7. The V gene's germline CDR1 is MDHEN and CDR2 SYDVKM. CDR3 length: 15 amino acids. The CDR3 loop is CASSSSGTAGNTIYF. The CDR3 DNA reads as TGTGCCAGCAGTTCCTCCGGGACAGCCGGAAACACCATATATTTT.

The count of this clone is one. The J gene is TRBJ2-3, the V gene TRBV5-1, with D uncertain. Germline V lookup: CDR1 SGHRS, CDR2 YFSETQ. The CDR3 consists of 14 residues. V was shortened by 1 base and J by 0 bases, with 6 bases between the two germline ends. The CDR3 bases are TGCGCCAGCAGCTTGTCTACTAGCACAGATACGCAGTATTTT. The encoded protein is CASSLSTSTDTQYF.

As to this clone: Different DNA sequences within this sample yield the same CDR3. CDR3 protein: CASSYGTGDNYGYTF. The CDR3 region has the DNA TGTGCCAGCAGTTACGGGACAGGGGATAACTATGGCTACACCTTC. The chain is built from TRBV6-5 and TRBJ1-2, with TRBD1 matching 10 bases. The CDR3 has 15 residues. Trimming at V came to 2 bases and at J to 1 base, leaving 1 base not matched to a gene. Germline V gives CDR1 MNHEY, CDR2 SVGAGI.

V is TRBV3-1 (or the pseudogene TRBV3-2) and J is TRBJ1-6; D unclear. Trimming cost V 1 base and J 8 bases, with 9 bases left between them. Germline V gene data show CDR1 as LGHDT and CDR2 as YNNKEL (reference sequence). The CDR3 has 14 amino acids. The CDR3 nucleotides read TGTGCCAGCAGCCAAGTGGCCCTGGATTCACCCCTCCACTTT. It encodes CASSQVALDSPLHF.

The chain couples TRBV3-1 (or the pseudogene TRBV3-2) to TRBJ1-1; D not resolved. Germline-derived CDR1 and CDR2 are LGHDT and YNNKEL (reference sequence). CDR3 length: 14 amino acids. The V end was cut by 3 bases, the J end by 1 base, with 9 bases between. The CDR3 region is CASSHLGRNTEAFF. The CDR3 region has the DNA TGTGCCAGCAGCCACCTGGGGAGGAACACTGAAGCTTTCTTT.

V usage is TRBV7-3 and J usage is TRBJ2-1; TRBD2 is a possible D gene (6 bases). V shed 7 bases and J shed 4 bases, with 14 bases lying between them. The CDR3 runs 14 residues. CDR1 is SGHTA, CDR2 FQGTGA, per germline. The CDR3 here is CASNLGGAYNEQFF. CDR3 sequence (DNA): TGTGCCAGCAATTTGGGGGGAGCGTACAATGAGCAGTTCTTC.

Only a few counts were recorded for this clone. The chain recombines TRBV9 with TRBJ1-3; D unresolved. Germline CDR1 and CDR2: SGDLS and YYNGEE. The CDR3 runs to 15 residues. The germline V and J ends were trimmed by 0 bases and 0 bases, with 7 bases remaining between them. This CDR3 reads CASSVEESSGNTIYF. CDR3 coding DNA: TGTGCCAGCAGCGTAGAGGAGAGCTCTGGAAACACCATATATTTT.

The CDR3 here is CSVLRQGYEQYF. CDR3 in DNA: TGCAGCGTTCTAAGGCAGGGGTACGAGCAGTACTTC. The chain uses TRBV29-1 and TRBJ2-7; TRBD1 is a possible D gene (6 bases). Germline V CDR1 and CDR2: SQVTM, ANQGSEA. The CDR3 has 12 amino acids. V lost 5 bases and J 4 bases, leaving 12 bases between the germline ends.

The chain has TRBV28 and TRBJ1-1; D possibly corresponds to TRBD1 (5 bases). This CDR3 has 11 residues. Germline CDR1 reads MDHEN; CDR2 reads SYDVKM. Trimming removed 6 bases from V and 10 bases from J, with 12 bases in between. The CDR3 spells CASSLRRGAFF. The CDR3 DNA sequence: TGTGCCAGCAGCTTACGAAGGGGAGCTTTCTTT.

This clone was seen only a few times. The chain recombines TRBV27 with TRBJ2-3; 12 nucleotides align to TRBD2. This CDR3 has 16 residues. Per the germline V gene, CDR1 is MNHEY and CDR2 is SMNVEV (reference sequence). The ends lost 5 bases at V and 0 bases at J; junction bases unmatched: 3. CDR3 nucleotide sequence: TGTGCCAGCAGTAGGGGGACTAGCGGGAGCACAGATACGCAGTATTTT. Amino acid sequence: CASSRGTSGSTDTQYF.

This chain uses TRBV19 with TRBJ2-6; D is uncertain. Trimming cost V 5 bases and J 0 bases, with 8 bases left between them. Germline-derived CDR1 and CDR2 are LNHDA and SQIVND (reference sequence). CDR3 length: 15 residues. In nucleotides, the CDR3 is TGTGCCAGTAGTCCAGGCTCCTCTGGGGCCAACGTCCTGACTTTC. Amino acids: CASSPGSSGANVLTF. Variable domain in full (rest from reference TRBV19 and TRBJ2-6): DGGITQSPKYLFRKEGQNVTLSCEQNLNHDAMYWYRQDPGQGLRLIYYSQIVNDFQKGDIAEGYSVSREKKESFPLTVTSAQKNPTAFYLCASSPGSSGANVLTFGAGSRLTVL.

The V and J genes are TRBV29-1 and TRBJ2-3; TRBD1 is a possible D gene (5 bases). Trimming shortened V by 3 bases and J by 3 bases, and 7 bases separated the two germline ends. This CDR3 comprises 12 residues. CDR1 and CDR2 (germline): SQVTM, ANQGSEA. The DNA for the CDR3 is TGCAGCGTTGACAGGGAAACAGATACGCAGTATTTT. Its translation: CSVDRETDTQYF.

There are a few counts of this clone. The chain employs TRBV21-1 and TRBJ2-2; the DNA was not used to check the table's D call, TRBD2. TRBV21-1 is a pseudogene locus. The CDR3 is 19 amino acids. The CDR3, as DNA: TGTGCCAGCAGCAAAAGGGGACTAGCGGGAGGGCCGGACACCGGGGAGCTGTTTTTT. This translates into CASSKRGLAGGPDTGELFF.

This clone was seen once. The chain employs TRBV7-6 and TRBJ2-7; 7 bases line up with TRBD2. Germline CDR1 reads SGHVS; CDR2 reads FNYEAQ. Unmatched junction bases numbered 20, after V lost 1 base and J lost 2 bases. This CDR3 spans 20 amino acids. As DNA, the CDR3 is TGTGCCAGCAGCTTAGAGGTGGCGGGAGCCCCCCATGGCGTGACCTACGAGCAGTACTTC. This translates into CASSLEVAGAPHGVTYEQYF.